This is a list of T cell receptor beta chains from one sample in a study of identical twins. MiXCR, applied by TCRdb to the 5' RACE reads, yields one record per CDR3 protein. This table has approximately 300,000 distinct CDR3 sequences, 9.5% appearing once. These data also formed part of another study, on yellow fever vaccine responses in identical twins.

Sequencing input: CD8+ T cells sorted from blood. These receptors were taken from a woman aged 18-35 years in good health. Both conserved end residues are trimmed from each CDR3. The size entry is marked missing in some rows and otherwise reads once, few, many or a size class.

clone size | J gene | V gene | CDR3 protein
NA | TRBJ2-1 | TRBV2 | ASTWGDYNEQF
few | TRBJ1-2 | TRBV27 | ASSFAGTHYGYT
NA | TRBJ2-1 | TRBV19 | ASSIGT
many | TRBJ1-1 | TRBV7-8 | ASTDRAEAF
few | TRBJ2-1 | TRBV19 | ASSLRDTGTSGRGNEQF
many | TRBJ1-1 | TRBV6-4 | ASSEIGGTLNTEAF
few | TRBJ2-2 | TRBV14 | ASSQETGDYTGELF
NA | TRBJ2-5 | TRBV7-8 | ASSSRLATPQGTQY
many | TRBJ2-3 | TRBV12-3/TRBV12-4 | ASTPRPSTDTQY
NA | TRBJ2-5 | TRBV20-1 | SAREGGGKETQY
few | TRBJ1-4 | TRBV15 | ATSRLSRVRATNEKLF
NA | TRBJ2-4 | TRBV5-6 | ASSLDGPAGAPTKNIQY
few | TRBJ1-1 | TRBV5-1 | ASSLAGQGTDTEAF
few | TRBJ1-1 | TRBV5-1 | ASSLAMTAMETEAF
many | TRBJ2-1 | TRBV29-1 | SVVLEGSTYNEQF
many | TRBJ2-1 | TRBV6-1 | ASRTLVGDEQF
NA | TRBJ2-7 | TRBV6-2/TRBV6-3 | ASSYSRERTYEQY
few | TRBJ2-5 | TRBV6-1 | ASSEIGIEETQY
few | TRBJ1-5 | TRBV7-9 | ASSPGGSQPQH
many | TRBJ2-2 | TRBV7-9 | ASSSLLDANTGELF
NA | TRBJ2-1 | TRBV7-9 | ASSLGLQEQF
NA | TRBJ2-7 | TRBV27 | ASSDGTLYSYEQY
few | TRBJ1-1 | TRBV5-5 | ASSLEGWMNTEAF
few | TRBJ2-5 | TRBV7-7 | ASSLAGYLQETQY
many | TRBJ1-1 | TRBV12-3/TRBV12-4 | ASSLSGYLNTEAF
many | TRBJ2-1 | TRBV4-1 | ASSQAPGYEQF
few | TRBJ2-7 | TRBV27 | ASSLGGGYDTYEQY
many | TRBJ2-1 | TRBV29-1 | SAGGWSYNEQF
NA | TRBJ2-7 | TRBV27 | ASSLMVGYEQY
NA | TRBJ2-1 | TRBV7-9 | ASSPGLWGPYNEQF
many | TRBJ2-7 | TRBV5-6 | ASSFDRFYEQY
many | TRBJ2-7 | TRBV12-3/TRBV12-4 | ASSLTQTYEQY
NA | TRBJ2-3 | TRBV14 | ASSQDLGRGRDTQY
many | TRBJ2-5 | TRBV28 | ASRTGIQETQY
many | TRBJ2-1 | TRBV7-9 | ASSSTSGKYEQF
many | TRBJ2-5 | TRBV20-1 | SARPPSYQETQY
few | TRBJ2-5 | TRBV29-1 | SVGDGFGGAENQETQY
few | TRBJ2-1 | TRBV7-9 | ASSTFGAGAYNEQF
NA | TRBJ2-1 | TRBV11-2 | ASSLNRALSYNEQF
NA | TRBJ2-1 | TRBV20-1 | GARGLAEYNEQF